This TCR beta chain derives from a study of cytomegalovirus exposure and HLA in healthy donors. V dropped 4 bases and J dropped 3 bases, with 13 bases sitting between them. This CDR3 is built from 14 residues. The germline gives CDR1 SGHVS, CDR2 FQNEAQ. The PCR had 60 Vbeta and 13 Jbeta primers. Libraries were prepared by immunoSEQ multiplex PCR; TCRdb keeps only in-frame clonotypes and omits some of them. The data hold 120,000 or so clones, with over 60% observed a single time. The receptor's source is a female donor in good health and CMV-seronegative. The chain carries TRBV7-8 and TRBJ2-7; tentatively, D is TRBD1 (7 bases). Sequencing used PBMCs. CDR3 coding DNA: TGTGCCAGCAGCTCCGGGGGACAGAACTACGAGCAGTACTTC. It is translated as CASSSGGQNYEQYF. Variable domain in full (rest from reference TRBV7-8 and TRBJ2-7): GAGVSQSPRYKVAKRGQDVALRCDPISGHVSLFWYQQALGQGPEFLTYFQNEAQLDKSGLPSDRFFAERPEGSVSTLKIQRTQQEDSAVYLCASSSGGQNYEQYFGPGTRLTVT.